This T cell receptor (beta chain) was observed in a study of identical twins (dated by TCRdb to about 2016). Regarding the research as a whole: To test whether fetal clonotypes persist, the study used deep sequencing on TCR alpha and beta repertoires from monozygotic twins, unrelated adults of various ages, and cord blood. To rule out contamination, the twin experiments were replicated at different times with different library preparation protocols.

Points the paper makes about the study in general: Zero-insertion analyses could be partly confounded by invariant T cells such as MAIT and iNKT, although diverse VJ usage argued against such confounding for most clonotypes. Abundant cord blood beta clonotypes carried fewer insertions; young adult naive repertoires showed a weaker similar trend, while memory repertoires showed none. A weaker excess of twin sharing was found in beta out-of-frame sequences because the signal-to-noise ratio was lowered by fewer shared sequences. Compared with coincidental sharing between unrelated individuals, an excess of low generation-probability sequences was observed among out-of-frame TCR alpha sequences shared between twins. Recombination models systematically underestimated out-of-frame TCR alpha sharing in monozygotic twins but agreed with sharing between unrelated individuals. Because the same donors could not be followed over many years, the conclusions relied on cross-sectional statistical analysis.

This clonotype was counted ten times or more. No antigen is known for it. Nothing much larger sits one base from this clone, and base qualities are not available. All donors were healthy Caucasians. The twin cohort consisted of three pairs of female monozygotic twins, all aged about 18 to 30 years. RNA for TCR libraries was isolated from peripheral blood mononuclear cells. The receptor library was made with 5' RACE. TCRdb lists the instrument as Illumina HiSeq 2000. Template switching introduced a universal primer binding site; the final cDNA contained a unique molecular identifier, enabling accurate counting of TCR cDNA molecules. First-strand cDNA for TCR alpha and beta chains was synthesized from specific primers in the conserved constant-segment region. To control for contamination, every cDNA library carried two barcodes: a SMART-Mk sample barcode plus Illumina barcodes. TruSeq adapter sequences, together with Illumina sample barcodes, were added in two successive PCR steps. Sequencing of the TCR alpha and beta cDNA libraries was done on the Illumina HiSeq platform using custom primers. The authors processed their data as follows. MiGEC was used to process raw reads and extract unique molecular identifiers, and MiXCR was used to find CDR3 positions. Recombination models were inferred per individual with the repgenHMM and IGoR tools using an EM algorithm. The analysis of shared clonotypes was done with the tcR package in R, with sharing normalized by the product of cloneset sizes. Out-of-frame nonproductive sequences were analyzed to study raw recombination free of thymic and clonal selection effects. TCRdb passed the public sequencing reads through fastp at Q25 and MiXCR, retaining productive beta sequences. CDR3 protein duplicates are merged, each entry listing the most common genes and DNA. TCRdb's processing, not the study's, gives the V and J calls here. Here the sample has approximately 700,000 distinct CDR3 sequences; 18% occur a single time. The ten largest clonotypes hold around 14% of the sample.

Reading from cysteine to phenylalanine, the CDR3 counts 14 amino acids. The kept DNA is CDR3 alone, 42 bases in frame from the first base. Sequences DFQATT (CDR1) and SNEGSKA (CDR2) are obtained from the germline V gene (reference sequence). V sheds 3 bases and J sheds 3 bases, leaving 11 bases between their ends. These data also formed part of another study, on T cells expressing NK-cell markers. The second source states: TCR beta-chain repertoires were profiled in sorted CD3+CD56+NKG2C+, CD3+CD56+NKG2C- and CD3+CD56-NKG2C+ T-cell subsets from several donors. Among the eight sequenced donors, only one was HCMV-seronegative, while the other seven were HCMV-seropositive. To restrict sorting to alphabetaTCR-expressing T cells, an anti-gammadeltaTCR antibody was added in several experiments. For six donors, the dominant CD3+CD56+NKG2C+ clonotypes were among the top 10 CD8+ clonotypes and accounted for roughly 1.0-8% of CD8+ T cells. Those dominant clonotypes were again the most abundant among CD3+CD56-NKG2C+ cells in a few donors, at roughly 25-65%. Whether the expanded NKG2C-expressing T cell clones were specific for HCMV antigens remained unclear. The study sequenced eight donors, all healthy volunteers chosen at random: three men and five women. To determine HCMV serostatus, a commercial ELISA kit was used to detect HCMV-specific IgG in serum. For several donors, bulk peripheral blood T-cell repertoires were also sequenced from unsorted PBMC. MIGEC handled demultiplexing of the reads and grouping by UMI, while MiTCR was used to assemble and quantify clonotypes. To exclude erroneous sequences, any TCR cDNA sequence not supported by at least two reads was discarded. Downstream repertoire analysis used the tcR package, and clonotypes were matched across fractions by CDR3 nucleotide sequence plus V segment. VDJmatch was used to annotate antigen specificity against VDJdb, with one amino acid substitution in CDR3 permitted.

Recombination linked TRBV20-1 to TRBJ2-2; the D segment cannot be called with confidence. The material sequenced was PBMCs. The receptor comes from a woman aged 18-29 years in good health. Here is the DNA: TGCAGTGCTAGGGCAGGTCGGGACACCGGGGAGCTGTTTTTT. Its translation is CSARAGRDTGELFF.